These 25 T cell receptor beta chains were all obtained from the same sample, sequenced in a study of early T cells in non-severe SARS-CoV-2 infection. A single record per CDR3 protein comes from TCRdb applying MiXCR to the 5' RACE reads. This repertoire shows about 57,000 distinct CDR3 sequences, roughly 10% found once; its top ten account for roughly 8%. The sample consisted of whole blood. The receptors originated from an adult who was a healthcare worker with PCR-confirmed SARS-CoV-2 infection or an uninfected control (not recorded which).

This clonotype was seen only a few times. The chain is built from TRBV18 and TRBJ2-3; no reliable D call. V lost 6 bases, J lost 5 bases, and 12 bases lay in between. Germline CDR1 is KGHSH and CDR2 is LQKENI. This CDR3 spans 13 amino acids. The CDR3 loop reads CASSWAVGDTQYF. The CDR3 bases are TGTGCCAGCTCTTGGGCCGTGGGAGATACGCAGTATTTT.

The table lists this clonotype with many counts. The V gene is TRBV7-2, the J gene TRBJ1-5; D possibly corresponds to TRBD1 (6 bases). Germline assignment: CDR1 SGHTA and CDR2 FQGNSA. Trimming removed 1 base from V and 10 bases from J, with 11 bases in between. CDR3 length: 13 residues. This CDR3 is CASSLEPRGPQHF. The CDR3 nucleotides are TGTGCCAGCAGCTTAGAGCCCAGGGGCCCCCAGCATTTT. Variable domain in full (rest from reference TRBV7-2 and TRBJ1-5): GAGVSQSPSNKVTEKGKDVELRCDPISGHTALYWYRQSLGQGLEFLIYFQGNSAPDKSGLPSDRFSAERTGGSVSTLTIQRTQQEDSAVYLCASSLEPRGPQHFGDGTRLSIL.

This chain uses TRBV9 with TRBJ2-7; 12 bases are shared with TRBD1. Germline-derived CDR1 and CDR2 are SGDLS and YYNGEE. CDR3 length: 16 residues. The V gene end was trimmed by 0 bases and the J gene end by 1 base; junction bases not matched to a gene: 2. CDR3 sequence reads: CASSVGGQGASYEQYF. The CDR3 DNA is TGTGCCAGCAGCGTAGGGGGACAGGGGGCATCCTACGAGCAGTACTTC. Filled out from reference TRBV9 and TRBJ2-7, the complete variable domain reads DSGVTQTPKHLITATGQRVTLRCSPRSGDLSVYWYQQSLDQGLQFLIQYYNGEERAKGNILERFSAQQFPDLHSELNLSSLELGDSALYFCASSVGGQGASYEQYFGPGTRLTVT.

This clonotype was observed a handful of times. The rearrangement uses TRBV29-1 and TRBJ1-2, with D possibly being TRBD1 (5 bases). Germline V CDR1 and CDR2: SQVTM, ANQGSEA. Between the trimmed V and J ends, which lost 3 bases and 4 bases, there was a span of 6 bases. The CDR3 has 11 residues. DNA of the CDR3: TGCAGCGTTGACAGGGCCTATGGCTACACCTTC. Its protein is CSVDRAYGYTF. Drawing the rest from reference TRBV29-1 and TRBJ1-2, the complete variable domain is SAVISQKPSRDICQRGTSLTIQCQVDSQVTMMFWYRQQPGQSLTLIATANQGSEATYESGFVIDKFPISRPNLTFSTLTVSNMSPEDSSIYLCSVDRAYGYTFGSGTRLTVV.

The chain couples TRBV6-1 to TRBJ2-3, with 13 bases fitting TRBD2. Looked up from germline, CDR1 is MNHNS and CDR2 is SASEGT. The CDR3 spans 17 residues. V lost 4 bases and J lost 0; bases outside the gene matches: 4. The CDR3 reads CASSGLAGGLSTDTQYF. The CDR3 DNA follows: TGTGCCAGCAGTGGACTAGCGGGAGGACTTAGCACAGATACGCAGTATTTT.

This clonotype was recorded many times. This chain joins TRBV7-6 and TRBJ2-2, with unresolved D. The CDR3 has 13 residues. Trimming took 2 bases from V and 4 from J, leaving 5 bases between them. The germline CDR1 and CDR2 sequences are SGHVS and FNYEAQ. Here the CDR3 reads CASSLSSTGELFF. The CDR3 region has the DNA TGTGCCAGCAGCTTAAGTTCCACCGGGGAGCTGTTTTTT.

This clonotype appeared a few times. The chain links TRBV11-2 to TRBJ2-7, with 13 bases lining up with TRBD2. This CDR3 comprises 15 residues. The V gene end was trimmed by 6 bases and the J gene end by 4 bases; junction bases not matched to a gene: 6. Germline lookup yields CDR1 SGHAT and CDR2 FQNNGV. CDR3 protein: CASRSGTSGIYEQYF. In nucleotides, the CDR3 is TGTGCCAGCAGATCCGGGACTAGCGGGATTTACGAGCAGTACTTC.

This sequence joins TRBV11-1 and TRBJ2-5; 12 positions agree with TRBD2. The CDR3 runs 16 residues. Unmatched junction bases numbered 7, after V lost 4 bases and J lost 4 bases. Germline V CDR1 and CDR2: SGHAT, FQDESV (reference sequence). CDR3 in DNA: TGTGCCAGCAGCTCCCTGACTAGCGGGAGCAGAGAGACCCAGTACTTC. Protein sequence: CASSSLTSGSRETQYF.

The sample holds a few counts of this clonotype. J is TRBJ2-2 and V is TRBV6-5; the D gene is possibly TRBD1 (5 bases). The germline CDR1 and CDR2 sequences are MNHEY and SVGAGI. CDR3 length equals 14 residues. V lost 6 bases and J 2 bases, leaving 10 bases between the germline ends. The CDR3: CASSRTRNTGELFF. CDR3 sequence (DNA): TGTGCCAGCAGCCGGACAAGAAACACCGGGGAGCTGTTTTTT.

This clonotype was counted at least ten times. The CDR3 coding sequence is TGTGCCAGCAGCCTTGGGAGCTACGAGCAGTACTTC. Its translation: CASSLGSYEQYF. The chain joins TRBV7-8 to TRBJ2-7; D might be TRBD2 (5 bases). The V end lost 5 bases, the J end lost 3 bases, and 8 bases lay between the germline ends. The CDR3 runs to 12 residues. Germline loops: CDR1 SGHVS, CDR2 FQNEAQ.

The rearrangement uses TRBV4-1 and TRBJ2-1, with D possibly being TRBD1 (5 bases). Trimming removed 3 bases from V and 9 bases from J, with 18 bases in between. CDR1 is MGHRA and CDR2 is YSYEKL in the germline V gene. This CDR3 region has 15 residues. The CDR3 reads CASSQDPALRGEQFF. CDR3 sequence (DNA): TGCGCCAGCAGCCAGGACCCGGCCCTTAGGGGTGAGCAGTTCTTC.

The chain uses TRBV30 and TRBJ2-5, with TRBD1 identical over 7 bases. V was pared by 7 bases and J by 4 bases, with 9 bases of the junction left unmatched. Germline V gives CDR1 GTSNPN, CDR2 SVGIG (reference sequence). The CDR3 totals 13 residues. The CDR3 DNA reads TGTGCCTCCCTTAAGGGGGCGGGAGAGACCCAGTACTTC. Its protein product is CASLKGAGETQYF.

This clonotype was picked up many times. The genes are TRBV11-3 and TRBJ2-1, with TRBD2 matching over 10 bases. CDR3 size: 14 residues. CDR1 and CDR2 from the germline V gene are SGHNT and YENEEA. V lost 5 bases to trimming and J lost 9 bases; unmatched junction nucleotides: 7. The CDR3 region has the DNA TGTGCCAGCAGCCCTAGCGGGAGACAAGGTGAGCAGTTCTTC. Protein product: CASSPSGRQGEQFF.

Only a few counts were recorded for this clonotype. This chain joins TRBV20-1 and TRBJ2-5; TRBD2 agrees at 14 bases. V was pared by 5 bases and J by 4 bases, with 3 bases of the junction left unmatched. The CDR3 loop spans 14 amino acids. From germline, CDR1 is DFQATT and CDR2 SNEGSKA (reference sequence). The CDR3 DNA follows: TGCAGTGCTGGACTAGCGGGAGGAGGAGAGACCCAGTACTTC. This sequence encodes CSAGLAGGGETQYF.

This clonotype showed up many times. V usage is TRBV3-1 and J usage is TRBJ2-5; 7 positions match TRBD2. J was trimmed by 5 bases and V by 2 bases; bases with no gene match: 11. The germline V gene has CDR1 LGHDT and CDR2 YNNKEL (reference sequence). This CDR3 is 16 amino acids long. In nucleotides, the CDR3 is TGTGCCAGCAGCCAACCGGTAAGAGCGGGAACGGAGACCCAGTACTTC. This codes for CASSQPVRAGTETQYF.

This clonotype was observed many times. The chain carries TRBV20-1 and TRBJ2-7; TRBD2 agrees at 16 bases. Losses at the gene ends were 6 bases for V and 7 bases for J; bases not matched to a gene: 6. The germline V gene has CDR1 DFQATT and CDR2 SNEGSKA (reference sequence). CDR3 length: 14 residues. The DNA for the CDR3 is TGCAGTGCCACGGGACTAGCGGGAGGGCGAGAGCAGTACTTC. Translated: CSATGLAGGREQYF.

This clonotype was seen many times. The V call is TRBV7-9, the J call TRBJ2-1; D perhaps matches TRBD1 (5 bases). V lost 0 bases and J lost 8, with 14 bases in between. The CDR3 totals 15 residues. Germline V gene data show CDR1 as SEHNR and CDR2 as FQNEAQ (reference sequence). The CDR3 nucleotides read TGTGCCAGCAGCTTAGCGGGCTACCTCAGGGATGAGCAGTTCTTC. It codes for CASSLAGYLRDEQFF.

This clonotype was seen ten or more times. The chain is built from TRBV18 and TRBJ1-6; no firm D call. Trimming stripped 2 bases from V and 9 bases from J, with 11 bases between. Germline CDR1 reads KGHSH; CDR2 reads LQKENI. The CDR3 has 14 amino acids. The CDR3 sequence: CASSPERLGSPLHF. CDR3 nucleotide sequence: TGTGCCAGCTCACCAGAGAGGTTAGGTTCACCCCTCCACTTT. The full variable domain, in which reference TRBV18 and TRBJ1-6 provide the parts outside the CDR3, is NAGVMQNPRHLVRRRGQEARLRCSPMKGHSHVYWYRQLPEEGLKFMVYLQKENIIDESGMPKERFSAEFPKEGPSILRIQQVVRGDSAAYFCASSPERLGSPLHFGNGTRLTVT.

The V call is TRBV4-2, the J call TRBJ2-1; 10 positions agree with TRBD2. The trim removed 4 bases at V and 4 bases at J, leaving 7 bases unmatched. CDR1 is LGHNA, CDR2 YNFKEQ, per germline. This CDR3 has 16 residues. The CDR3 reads CASSRGAGGAYNEQFF. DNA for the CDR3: TGTGCCAGCAGCCGTGGAGCGGGAGGGGCGTACAATGAGCAGTTCTTC.

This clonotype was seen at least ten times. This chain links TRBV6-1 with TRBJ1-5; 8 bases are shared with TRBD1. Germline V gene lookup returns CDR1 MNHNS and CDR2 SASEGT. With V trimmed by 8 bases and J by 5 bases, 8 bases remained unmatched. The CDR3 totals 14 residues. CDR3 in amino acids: CASGAGGSDQPQHF. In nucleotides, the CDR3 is TGTGCCAGCGGGGCAGGGGGCAGCGATCAGCCCCAGCATTTT.

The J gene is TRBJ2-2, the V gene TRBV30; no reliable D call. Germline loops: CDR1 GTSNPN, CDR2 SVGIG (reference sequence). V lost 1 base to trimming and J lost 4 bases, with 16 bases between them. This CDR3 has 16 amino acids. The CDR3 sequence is CAWSAVVAVGTGELFF. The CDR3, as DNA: TGTGCCTGGAGTGCAGTCGTGGCAGTGGGCACCGGGGAGCTGTTTTTT.

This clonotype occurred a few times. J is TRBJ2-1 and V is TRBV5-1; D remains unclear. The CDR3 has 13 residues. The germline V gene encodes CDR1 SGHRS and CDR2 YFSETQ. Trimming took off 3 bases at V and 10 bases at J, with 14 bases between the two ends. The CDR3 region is CASSSSSVSEQFF. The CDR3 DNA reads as TGCGCCAGCAGCTCATCCAGCGTTTCGGAGCAGTTCTTC.

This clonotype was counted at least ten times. CDR3 protein: CASSQGTRNRWQFF. The CDR3 nucleotides read TGCGCCAGCAGCCAGGGGACTCGTAACCGTTGGCAGTTCTTC. J is TRBJ2-1 and V is TRBV4-1; D is perhaps TRBD2 (6 bases). The V end lost 3 bases, the J end lost 12 bases, and 18 bases lay between the germline ends. The CDR3 runs 14 residues. CDR1 and CDR2 from the germline V gene are MGHRA and YSYEKL.

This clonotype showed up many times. CDR3 bases: TGTGCCAGTAGTATGGACCTCGGCAATGAGCAGTTCTTC. As protein: CASSMDLGNEQFF. The V call is TRBV19, the J call TRBJ2-1; D uncertain. Germline V gives CDR1 LNHDA, CDR2 SQIVND (reference sequence). The V end was cut by 3 bases, the J end by 6 bases, with 9 bases between. The CDR3 contains 13 residues.

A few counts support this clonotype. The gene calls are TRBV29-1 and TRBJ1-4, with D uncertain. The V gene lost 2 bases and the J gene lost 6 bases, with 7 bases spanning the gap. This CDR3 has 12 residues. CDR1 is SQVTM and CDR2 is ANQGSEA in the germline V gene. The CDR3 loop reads CSVEWKDEKLFF. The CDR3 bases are TGCAGCGTTGAATGGAAGGATGAAAAACTGTTTTTT.